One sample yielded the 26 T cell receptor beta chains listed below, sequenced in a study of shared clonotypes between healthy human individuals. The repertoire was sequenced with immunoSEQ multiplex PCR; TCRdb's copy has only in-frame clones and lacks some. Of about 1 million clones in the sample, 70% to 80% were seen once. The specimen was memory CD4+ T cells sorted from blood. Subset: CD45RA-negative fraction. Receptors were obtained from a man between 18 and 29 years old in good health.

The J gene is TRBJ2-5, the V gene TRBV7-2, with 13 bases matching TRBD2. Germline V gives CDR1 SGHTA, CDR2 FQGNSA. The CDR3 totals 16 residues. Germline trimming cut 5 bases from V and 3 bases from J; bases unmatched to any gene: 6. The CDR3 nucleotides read TGTGCCAGCAGCGAAAGACTAGCGGGGGGTAAAGAGACCCAGTACTTC. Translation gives CASSERLAGGKETQYF.

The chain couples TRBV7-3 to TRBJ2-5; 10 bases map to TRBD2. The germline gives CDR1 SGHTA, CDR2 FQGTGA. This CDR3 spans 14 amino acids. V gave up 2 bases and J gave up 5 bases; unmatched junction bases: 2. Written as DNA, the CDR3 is TGTGCCAGCAGCTTAGGGACTAGCGTTGAGACCCAGTACTTC. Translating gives CASSLGTSVETQYF.

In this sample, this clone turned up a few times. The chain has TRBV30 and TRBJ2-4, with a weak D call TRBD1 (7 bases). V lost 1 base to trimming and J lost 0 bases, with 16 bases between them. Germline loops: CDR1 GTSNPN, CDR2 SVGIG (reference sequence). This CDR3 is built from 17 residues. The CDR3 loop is CAWSDGGGGRAKNIQYF. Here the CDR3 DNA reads TGTGCCTGGAGTGATGGAGGGGGCGGCCGAGCCAAAAACATTCAGTACTTC.

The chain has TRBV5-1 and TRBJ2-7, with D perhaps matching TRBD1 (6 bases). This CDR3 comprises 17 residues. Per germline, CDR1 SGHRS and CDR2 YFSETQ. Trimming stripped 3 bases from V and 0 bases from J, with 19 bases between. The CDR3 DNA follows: TGCGCCAGCAGCTACTACACCAAGACAGGTCACTCCTACGAGCAGTACTTC. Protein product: CASSYYTKTGHSYEQYF.

CDR3 in amino acids: CASSPSTGGPDTQYF. The CDR3 DNA sequence: TGTGCCAGCTCACCGTCTACAGGGGGGCCAGATACGCAGTATTTT. J is TRBJ2-3 and V is TRBV18, with 8 bases that match TRBD1. The germline CDR1 and CDR2 sequences are KGHSH and LQKENI. The trim removed 3 bases at V and 4 bases at J, leaving 6 bases unmatched. The CDR3 consists of 15 residues.

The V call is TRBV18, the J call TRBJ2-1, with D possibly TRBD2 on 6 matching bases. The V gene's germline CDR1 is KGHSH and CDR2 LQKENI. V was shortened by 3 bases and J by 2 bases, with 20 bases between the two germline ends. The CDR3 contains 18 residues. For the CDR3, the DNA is TGTGCCAGCTCACCCCCCGGGAGTAGGCCCCCGACCTACAATGAGCAGTTCTTC. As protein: CASSPPGSRPPTYNEQFF.

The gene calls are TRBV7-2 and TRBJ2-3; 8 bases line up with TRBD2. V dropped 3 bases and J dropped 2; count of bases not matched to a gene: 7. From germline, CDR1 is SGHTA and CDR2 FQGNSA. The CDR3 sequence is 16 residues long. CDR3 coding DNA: TGTGCCAGCAGCTTTTACTCGGGAGGGCCCACAGATACGCAGTATTTT. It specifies CASSFYSGGPTDTQYF.

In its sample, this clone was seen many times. The CDR3 is CASSLDGKGTDTQYF. CDR3 DNA sequence: TGTGCCAGCAGCTTAGATGGGAAGGGGACAGATACGCAGTATTTT. The chain links TRBV7-2 to TRBJ2-3, with D possibly being TRBD1 (5 bases). CDR1 is SGHTA and CDR2 is FQGNSA in the germline V gene. The CDR3 totals 15 residues. V gave up 1 base and J gave up 3 bases, with 11 bases separating them.

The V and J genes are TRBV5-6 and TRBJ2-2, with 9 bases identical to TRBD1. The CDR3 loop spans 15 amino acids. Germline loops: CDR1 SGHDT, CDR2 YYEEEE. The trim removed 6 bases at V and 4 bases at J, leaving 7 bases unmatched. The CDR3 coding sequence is TGTGCCAGCAAGCCCGGGACAGGGACCACCGGGGAGCTGTTTTTT. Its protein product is CASKPGTGTTGELFF. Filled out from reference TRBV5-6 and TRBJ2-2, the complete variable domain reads DAGVTQSPTHLIKTRGQQVTLRCSPKSGHDTVSWYQQALGQGPQFIFQYYEEEERQRGNFPDRFSGHQFPNYSSELNVNALLLGDSALYLCASKPGTGTTGELFFGEGSRLTVL.

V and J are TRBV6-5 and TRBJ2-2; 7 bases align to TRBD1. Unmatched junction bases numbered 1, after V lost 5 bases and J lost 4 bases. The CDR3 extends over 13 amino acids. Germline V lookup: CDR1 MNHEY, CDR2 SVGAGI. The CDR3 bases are TGTGCCAGCAGTCGGGACAGCACCGGGGAGCTGTTTTTT. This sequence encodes CASSRDSTGELFF.

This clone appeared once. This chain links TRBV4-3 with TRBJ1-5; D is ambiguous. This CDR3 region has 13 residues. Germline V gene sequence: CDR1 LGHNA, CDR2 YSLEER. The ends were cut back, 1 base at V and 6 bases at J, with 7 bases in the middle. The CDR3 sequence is CASSQAAGQPQHF. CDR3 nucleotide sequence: TGCGCCAGCAGCCAAGCTGCGGGTCAGCCCCAGCATTTT.

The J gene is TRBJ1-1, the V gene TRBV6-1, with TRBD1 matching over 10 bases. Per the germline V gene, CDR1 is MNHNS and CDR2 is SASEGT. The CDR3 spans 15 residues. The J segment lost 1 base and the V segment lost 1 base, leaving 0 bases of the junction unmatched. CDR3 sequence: CASSEGQGANTEAFF. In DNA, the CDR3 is TGTGCCAGCAGTGAAGGACAGGGGGCGAACACTGAAGCTTTCTTT.

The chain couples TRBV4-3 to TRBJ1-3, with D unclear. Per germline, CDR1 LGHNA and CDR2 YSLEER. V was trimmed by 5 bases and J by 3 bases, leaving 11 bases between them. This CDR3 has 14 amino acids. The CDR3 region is CASSWGTVGNTIYF. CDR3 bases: TGCGCCAGCAGCTGGGGAACGGTTGGAAACACCATATATTTT.

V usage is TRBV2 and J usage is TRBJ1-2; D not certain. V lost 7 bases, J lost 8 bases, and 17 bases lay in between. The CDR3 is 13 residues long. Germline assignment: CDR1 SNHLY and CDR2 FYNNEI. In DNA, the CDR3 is TGTGCCAGCATTAAAGACAATACTGGAGGCTACACCTTC. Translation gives CASIKDNTGGYTF.

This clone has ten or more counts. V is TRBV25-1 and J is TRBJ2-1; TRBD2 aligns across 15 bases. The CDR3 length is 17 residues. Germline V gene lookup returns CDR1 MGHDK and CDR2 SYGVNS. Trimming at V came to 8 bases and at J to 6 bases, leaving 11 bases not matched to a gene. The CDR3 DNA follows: TGTGCCAGCCGGGGACTAGCGGGAGGCGGCGGGGGCAATGAGCAGTTCTTC. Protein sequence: CASRGLAGGGGGNEQFF.

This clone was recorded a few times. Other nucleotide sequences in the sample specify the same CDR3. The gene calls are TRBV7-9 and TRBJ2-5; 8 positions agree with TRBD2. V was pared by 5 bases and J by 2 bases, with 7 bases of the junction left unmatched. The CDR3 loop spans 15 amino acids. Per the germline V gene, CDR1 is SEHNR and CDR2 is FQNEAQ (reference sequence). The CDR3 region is CASSVRLAQQETQYF. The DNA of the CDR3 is TGTGCCAGCAGCGTACGACTAGCGCAGCAAGAGACCCAGTACTTC.

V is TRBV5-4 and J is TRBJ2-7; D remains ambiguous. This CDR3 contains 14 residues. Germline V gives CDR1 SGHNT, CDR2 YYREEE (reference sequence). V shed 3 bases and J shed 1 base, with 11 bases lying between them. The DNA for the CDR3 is TGTGCCAGCAGCTGGGCCCCTTCATCCTACGAGCAGTACTTC. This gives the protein CASSWAPSSYEQYF.

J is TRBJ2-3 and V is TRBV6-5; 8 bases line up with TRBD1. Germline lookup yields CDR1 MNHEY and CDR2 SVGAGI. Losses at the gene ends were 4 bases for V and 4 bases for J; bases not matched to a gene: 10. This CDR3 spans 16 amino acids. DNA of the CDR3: TGTGCCAGCAGTTTTATCAGGGGGCTGAGCGCAGATACGCAGTATTTT. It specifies CASSFIRGLSADTQYF.

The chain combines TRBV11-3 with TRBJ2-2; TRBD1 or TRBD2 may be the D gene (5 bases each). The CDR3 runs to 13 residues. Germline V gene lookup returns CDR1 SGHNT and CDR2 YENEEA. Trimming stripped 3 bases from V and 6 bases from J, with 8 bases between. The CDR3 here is CASSLGVSGELFF. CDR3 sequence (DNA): TGTGCCAGCAGCTTGGGGGTCTCCGGGGAGCTGTTTTTT.

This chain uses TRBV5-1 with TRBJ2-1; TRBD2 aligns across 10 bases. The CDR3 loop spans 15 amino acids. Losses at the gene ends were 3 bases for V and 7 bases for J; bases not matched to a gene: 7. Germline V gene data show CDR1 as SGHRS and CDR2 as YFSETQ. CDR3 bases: TGCGCCAGCAGCTCTACGGGACTAGCGTCTAATGAGCAGTTCTTC. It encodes CASSSTGLASNEQFF.

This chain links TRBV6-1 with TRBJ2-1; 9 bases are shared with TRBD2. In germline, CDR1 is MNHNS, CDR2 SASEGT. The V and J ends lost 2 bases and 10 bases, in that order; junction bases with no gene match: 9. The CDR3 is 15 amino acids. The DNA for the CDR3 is TGTGCCAGCAGTGAATGGAGCGGACTAGCGCGGGAGCAGTTCTTC. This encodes CASSEWSGLAREQFF.

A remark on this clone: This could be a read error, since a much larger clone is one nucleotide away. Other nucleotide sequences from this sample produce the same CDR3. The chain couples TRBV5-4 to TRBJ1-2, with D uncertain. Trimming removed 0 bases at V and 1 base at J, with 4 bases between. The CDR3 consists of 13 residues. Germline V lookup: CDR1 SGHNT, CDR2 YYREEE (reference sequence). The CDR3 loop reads CASSLGGNYGYTF. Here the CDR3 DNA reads TGTGCCAGCAGCTTGGGCGGTAACTATGGCTACACCTTC.

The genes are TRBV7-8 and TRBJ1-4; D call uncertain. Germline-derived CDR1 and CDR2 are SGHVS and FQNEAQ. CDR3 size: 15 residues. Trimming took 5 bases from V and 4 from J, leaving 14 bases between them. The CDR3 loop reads CASSDSRARNEKLFF. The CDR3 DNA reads TGTGCCAGCAGCGATAGTCGGGCCCGTAATGAAAAACTGTTTTTT.

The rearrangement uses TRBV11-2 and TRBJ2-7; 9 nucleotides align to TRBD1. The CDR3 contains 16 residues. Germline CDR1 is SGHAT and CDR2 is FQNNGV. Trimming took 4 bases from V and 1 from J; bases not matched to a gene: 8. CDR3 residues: CASSSAAGTGSYEQYF. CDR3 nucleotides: TGTGCCAGCAGCTCCGCCGCCGGGACAGGGTCCTACGAGCAGTACTTC.

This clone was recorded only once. This CDR3 reads CATARSQLSDTQYF. For the CDR3, the DNA is TGTGCCACGGCGCGGAGTCAACTTTCAGATACGCAGTATTTT. The chain couples TRBV6-5 to TRBJ2-3; D remains ambiguous. This CDR3 is 14 amino acids long. The V gene lost 10 bases and the J gene lost 4 bases, with 18 bases spanning the gap. The germline V gene encodes CDR1 MNHEY and CDR2 SVGAGI.

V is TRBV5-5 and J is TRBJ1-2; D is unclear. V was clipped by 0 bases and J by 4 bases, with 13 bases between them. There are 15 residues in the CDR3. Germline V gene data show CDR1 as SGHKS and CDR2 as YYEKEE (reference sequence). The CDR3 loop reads CASSLVPGSLYGYTF. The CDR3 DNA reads TGTGCCAGCAGCTTGGTCCCCGGGTCCCTCTATGGCTACACCTTC. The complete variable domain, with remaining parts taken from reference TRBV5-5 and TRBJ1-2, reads DAGVTQSPTHLIKTRGQQVTLRCSPISGHKSVSWYQQVLGQGPQFIFQYYEKEERGRGNFPDRFSARQFPNYSSELNVNALLLGDSALYLCASSLVPGSLYGYTFGSGTRLTVV.